This entry lists 2 T cell receptor beta chains sequenced from one sample in a study of radiotherapy plus CTLA-4 blockade in lung cancer. Method: immunoSEQ multiplex PCR; TCRdb's copy keeps in-frame clones and lacks some. The sample shows 80,000 or so clones, about 80% of them seen only once. The sample consisted of peripheral blood, taken from a patient treated with radiotherapy plus ipilimumab. The source is a human donor with non-small cell lung cancer who had stable disease on radiotherapy plus ipilimumab.

The V and J genes are TRBV7-9 and TRBJ2-1; TRBD2 aligns across 14 bases. This CDR3 contains 17 residues. Germline assignment: CDR1 SEHNR and CDR2 FQNEAQ (reference sequence). With V trimmed by 5 bases and J by 2 bases, 5 bases remained unmatched. The CDR3 sequence: CASSRTSGRFAYNEQFF. CDR3 nucleotides: TGTGCCAGCAGCCGGACTAGCGGGAGGTTCGCCTACAATGAGCAGTTCTTC.

The rearrangement joins TRBV5-6 to TRBJ2-7, with TRBD2 matching over 14 bases. The CDR3 loop spans 15 amino acids. Looked up from germline, CDR1 is SGHDT and CDR2 is YYEEEE. Trimming at V came to 4 bases and at J to 4 bases, leaving 4 bases not matched to a gene. CDR3 region: CASSTGTSGRYEQYF. CDR3 nucleotides: TGTGCCAGCAGCACCGGGACTAGCGGGAGATACGAGCAGTACTTC.